One and the same sample provided the 24 T cell receptor beta chains below, sequenced in a study of T cells after yellow fever vaccination. A single record per CDR3 protein comes from TCRdb applying MiXCR to the 5' RACE reads. This table holds hundreds of thousands of distinct CDR3 sequences, roughly an eighth found once. This material consisted of CD4+ T cells sorted from PBMCs, taken 15 days after the yellow fever booster vaccination. These receptors were obtained from a young man who received the YFV17D yellow fever vaccine.

This chain connects TRBV27 to TRBJ2-2, with D possibly TRBD1 on 6 matching bases. The CDR3 consists of 14 residues. In germline, CDR1 is MNHEY, CDR2 SMNVEV (reference sequence). V was shortened by 1 base and J by 4 bases, with 7 bases between the two germline ends. The CDR3 sequence is CASSLLGATGELFF. Written as DNA, the CDR3 is TGTGCCAGCAGTTTATTGGGGGCCACCGGGGAGCTGTTTTTT.

This clonotype turned up a few times. The chain recombines TRBV2 with TRBJ1-3, with D perhaps TRBD1 (6 bases). V lost 4 bases and J lost 4, with 8 bases in between. Per the germline V gene, CDR1 is SNHLY and CDR2 is FYNNEI. The CDR3 is 13 residues long. The CDR3 DNA sequence: TGTGCCAGCAGTGGGACAGAAGGAAACACCATATATTTT. Amino acids: CASSGTEGNTIYF.

The table lists this clonotype with a few counts. CDR3 residues: CASSLVEGWETQYF. The DNA of the CDR3 is TGTGCCAGCAGCTTAGTAGAAGGGTGGGAGACCCAGTACTTC. V usage is TRBV7-9 and J usage is TRBJ2-5; no clear D. This CDR3 has 14 amino acids. The germline V gene encodes CDR1 SEHNR and CDR2 FQNEAQ (reference sequence). The V and J ends lost 1 base and 5 bases respectively, with 11 bases between them.

V gene TRBV4-1 combines with J gene TRBJ2-7, with a possible D match to TRBD1 (6 bases). Trimming removed 1 base from V and 2 bases from J, with 9 bases in between. Germline V lookup: CDR1 MGHRA, CDR2 YSYEKL. The length of the CDR3 is 14 residues. The CDR3 coding sequence is TGCGCCAGCAGCCAAGGACAGGAAGCCTACGAGCAGTACTTC. Translated, it gives CASSQGQEAYEQYF.

This clonotype turned up a few times. The chain couples TRBV25-1 to TRBJ2-4; weak D call: TRBD2 (6 bases). The V and J ends lost 2 bases and 6 bases respectively, with 11 bases between them. The CDR3 spans 14 residues. The germline V gene encodes CDR1 MGHDK and CDR2 SYGVNS. For the CDR3, the DNA is TGTGCCAGCAGTGAACCGGGGGACCTAAACATTCAGTACTTC. It yields the protein CASSEPGDLNIQYF.

This clonotype was counted between two and nine times. The chain employs TRBV6-6 and TRBJ2-1; 9 positions agree with TRBD1. Germline V gene sequence: CDR1 MNHNY, CDR2 SVGAGI (reference sequence). J gave up 6 bases and V 6 bases, and 6 bases lay outside the gene matches. CDR3 length: 14 residues. The CDR3 coding sequence is TGTGCCAGCAGAAACAGACAGGGGGTCAATGAGCAGTTCTTC. Its protein product is CASRNRQGVNEQFF.

The rearrangement joins TRBV7-7 to TRBJ2-5, with 8 bases that match TRBD2. The CDR3 has 17 amino acids. V was pared by 5 bases and J by 4 bases, with 15 bases of the junction left unmatched. CDR1 and CDR2 from the germline V gene are SSHAT and FNYEAQ (reference sequence). CDR3 sequence (DNA): TGTGCCAGCAGCACCTTTCCCGGGACTAGAGGGTCAGAGACCCAGTACTTC. This gives the protein CASSTFPGTRGSETQYF. The variable domain in full, with the rest retrieved from reference TRBV7-7 and TRBJ2-5, is GAGVSQSPRYKVTKRGQDVTLRCDPISSHATLYWYQQALGQGPEFLTYFNYEAQPDKSGLPSDRFSAERPEGSISTLTIQRTEQRDSAMYRCASSTFPGTRGSETQYFGPGTRLLVL.

This clonotype was observed at least ten times. V gene TRBV27 combines with J gene TRBJ2-7; D is perhaps TRBD2 (7 bases). V dropped 5 bases and J dropped 0 bases, with 17 bases sitting between them. This CDR3 is built from 16 residues. CDR1 is MNHEY and CDR2 is SMNVEV in the germline V gene (reference sequence). The CDR3 here is CASSQPGGPGSYEQYV. In nucleotides, the CDR3 is TGTGCCAGCAGTCAACCCGGGGGGCCGGGCTCCTACGAGCAGTACGTC.

This clonotype was observed a few times. The chain employs TRBV10-3 and TRBJ2-3; unclear D gene. CDR3 length: 13 residues. Germline V gives CDR1 ENHRY, CDR2 SYGVKD. The germline V and J ends were trimmed by 8 bases and 0 bases, with 9 bases remaining between them. In nucleotides, the CDR3 is TGTGCCATCTCGGTAGAAAGCACAGATACGCAGTATTTT. This gives the protein CAISVESTDTQYF.

This clonotype was detected a few times. The chain employs TRBV24-1 and TRBJ1-1; D is uncertain. This CDR3 is built from 14 residues. CDR1 and CDR2 (germline): KGHDR, SFDVKD. Trimming cost V 9 bases and J 1 base, with 14 bases left between them. The DNA of the CDR3 is TGTGCCACCTCCCTCCAGCACACGAACACTGAAGCTTTCTTT. It specifies CATSLQHTNTEAFF.

J is TRBJ2-3 and V is TRBV19; D call uncertain. Germline values: CDR1 LNHDA, CDR2 SQIVND (reference sequence). V lost 5 bases and J lost 1, with 13 bases in between. The CDR3 runs to 15 residues. The CDR3 reads CASSFTSLRTDTQYF. In DNA, the CDR3 is TGTGCCAGTAGTTTTACTTCCCTTCGCACAGATACGCAGTATTTT. Full variable domain (missing parts from reference TRBV19 and TRBJ2-3): DGGITQSPKYLFRKEGQNVTLSCEQNLNHDAMYWYRQDPGQGLRLIYYSQIVNDFQKGDIAEGYSVSREKKESFPLTVTSAQKNPTAFYLCASSFTSLRTDTQYFGPGTRLTVL.

The chain employs TRBV29-1 and TRBJ2-1, with 8 bases fitting TRBD1. The germline V gene has CDR1 SQVTM and CDR2 ANQGSEA. V shed 4 bases and J 7 bases; nucleotides not matched to a gene: 6. The CDR3 has 13 residues. This chain's CDR3 is CSVAQGALNEQFF. The CDR3 DNA follows: TGCAGCGTTGCGCAGGGGGCGCTTAATGAGCAGTTCTTC.

The chain employs TRBV19 and TRBJ2-1; TRBD2 matches 9 bases. Germline V CDR1 and CDR2: LNHDA, SQIVND (reference sequence). CDR3 length equals 15 residues. V was clipped by 6 bases and J by 6 bases; unmatched bases: 9. CDR3 loop: CASRSGGIIGNEQFF. The CDR3 bases are TGTGCCAGTAGGAGCGGGGGGATTATAGGCAATGAGCAGTTCTTC.

In this sample, this clonotype turned up many times. CDR3 sequence: CSAAPSLNTEAFF. DNA of the CDR3: TGCAGTGCTGCTCCATCCCTGAACACTGAAGCTTTCTTT. The J gene is TRBJ1-1, the V gene TRBV20-1; D unclear. Trimming left V 5 bases short and J 0 bases short, with 10 bases between. CDR3 length: 13 amino acids. The V gene's germline CDR1 is DFQATT and CDR2 SNEGSKA (reference sequence).

This clonotype was counted a few times. This rearrangement joins TRBV5-1 to TRBJ2-5, with D unclear. The CDR3 totals 17 residues. The germline V and J ends were trimmed by 4 bases and 3 bases, with 22 bases remaining between them. Germline V gene data show CDR1 as SGHRS and CDR2 as YFSETQ. The CDR3 DNA sequence: TGCGCCAGCAGCCCCCTCAAGGAAGGTATCCTAAAAGAGACCCAGTACTTC. Translating it yields CASSPLKEGILKETQYF.

This clonotype was detected only a few times. This sequence joins TRBV20-1 and TRBJ1-2; the match to TRBD1 covers 7 bases. Per germline, CDR1 DFQATT and CDR2 SNEGSKA (reference sequence). This CDR3 has 13 residues. The J segment lost 0 bases and the V segment lost 6 bases, leaving 4 bases of the junction unmatched. The CDR3 DNA reads TGCAGTGCCAGGGGGGCGGCTAACTATGGCTACACCTTC. Residues: CSARGAANYGYTF.

This clonotype was detected ten times or more. V usage is TRBV5-1 and J usage is TRBJ1-2; TRBD1 matches 11 bases. This CDR3 has 16 amino acids. The germline V gene encodes CDR1 SGHRS and CDR2 YFSETQ. V dropped 4 bases and J dropped 6; count of bases not matched to a gene: 11. Written as DNA, the CDR3 is TGCGCCAGCAGCCCGGTGGCCCGGACAGGGGGCAATGGCTACACCTTC. It yields the protein CASSPVARTGGNGYTF.

This clonotype has a count of ten or more. V gene TRBV7-8 combines with J gene TRBJ2-7; 7 bases agree with TRBD2. The CDR3 covers 14 residues. CDR1 SGHVS and CDR2 FQNEAQ come from the germline V gene. Germline trimming cut 8 bases from V and 1 base from J; bases unmatched to any gene: 8. The CDR3 bases are TGTGCCAGCGGGAGGGGCAGCGGGTCCTACGAGCAGTACTTC. Residues: CASGRGSGSYEQYF.

The rearrangement joins TRBV12-3 or TRBV12-4 to TRBJ2-3, with TRBD2 matching over 7 bases. The CDR3 covers 15 residues. V shed 5 bases, J shed 4 bases, and the junction held 9 bases outside the gene matches. The chain's CDR3 is CASSPLAATADTQYF. The CDR3 DNA follows: TGTGCCAGCAGTCCCCTAGCGGCCACGGCAGATACGCAGTATTTT.

This sequence joins TRBV24-1 and TRBJ1-1; TRBD1 is a possible D gene (5 bases). This CDR3 spans 14 amino acids. The germline gives CDR1 KGHDR, CDR2 SFDVKD. The V end lost 7 bases, the J end lost 5 bases, and 16 bases lay between the germline ends. The CDR3 reads CATRNRDHGTEAFF. Here the CDR3 DNA reads TGTGCCACCAGGAACCGGGACCATGGAACTGAAGCTTTCTTT.

V gene TRBV4-2 combines with J gene TRBJ2-3; TRBD2 agrees at 10 bases. There are 16 residues in the CDR3. The V gene's germline CDR1 is LGHNA and CDR2 YNFKEQ. Trimming took 4 bases from V and 4 from J; bases not matched to a gene: 8. CDR3 DNA: TGTGCCAGCAGCCCGCTTCAGCGGGGGGGCGCAGATACGCAGTATTTT. It yields the protein CASSPLQRGGADTQYF.

This clonotype has a handful of counts. V usage is TRBV12-3 or TRBV12-4 and J usage is TRBJ1-5; D unresolved. CDR3 size: 12 residues. V was shortened by 8 bases and J by 7 bases, with 12 bases between the two germline ends. CDR3 sequence: CASGWGNQPQHF. CDR3 nucleotides: TGTGCCAGCGGCTGGGGTAACCAGCCCCAGCATTTT.

The rearrangement joins TRBV5-6 to TRBJ1-4; TRBD1 matches at 9 bases. The ends lost 4 bases at V and 7 bases at J; junction bases unmatched: 11. CDR3 length: 16 residues. The germline CDR1 and CDR2 sequences are SGHDT and YYEEEE. The CDR3 region is CASSMEQGAVSEKLFF. CDR3 DNA sequence: TGTGCCAGCAGCATGGAACAGGGGGCTGTCAGTGAAAAACTGTTTTTT. Full variable domain (outside the CDR3, taken from reference TRBV5-6 and TRBJ1-4): DAGVTQSPTHLIKTRGQQVTLRCSPKSGHDTVSWYQQALGQGPQFIFQYYEEEERQRGNFPDRFSGHQFPNYSSELNVNALLLGDSALYLCASSMEQGAVSEKLFFGSGTQLSVL.

This clonotype was counted between two and nine times. This chain uses TRBV28 with TRBJ2-7, with TRBD1 as a possible D gene (6 bases). The ends were cut back, 5 bases at V and 0 bases at J, with 8 bases in the middle. CDR1 is MDHEN and CDR2 is SYDVKM in the germline V gene. The CDR3 has 13 residues. The CDR3 DNA follows: TGTGCCAGCAGTACAGGGCTCTCCTACGAGCAGTACGTC. Protein product: CASSTGLSYEQYV.